The 22 T cell receptor beta chains given below trace back to one sample, sequenced in a study of cytomegalovirus exposure and HLA in healthy donors (dated by TCRdb to between 2016 and 2019). The receptor library was made with the immunoSEQ multiplex PCR assay. TCRdb obtained this table from immuneACCESS and retained in-frame rearrangements with V and J assigned. These tables miss some clones; where compared with another copy, unresolved V genes account for less than half of the shortfall, and the remainder is unexplained. This sample lists about 360,000 clones; 80% to 90% were detected once. Roughly 0.8% of the sample is taken by the ten largest. The sample consisted of PBMCs. The receptor source for this set is a woman aged 18-35 years in good health and CMV-seronegative.

The V and J genes are TRBV11-2 and TRBJ1-2; no reliable D call. V was pared by 5 bases and J by 4 bases, with 14 bases between. The CDR3 is made up of 14 amino acids. Germline values: CDR1 SGHAT, CDR2 FQNNGV. The CDR3 bases are TGTGCCAGCAGCCCGTTATCCCTCTCCTATGGCTACACCTTC. It translates to CASSPLSLSYGYTF.

This chain links TRBV9 with TRBJ1-4; 8 bases fit TRBD1. This CDR3 has 15 residues. CDR1 is SGDLS, CDR2 YYNGEE, per germline. Trimming took 3 bases from V and 7 from J; bases not matched to a gene: 8. CDR3 region: CASSGSGGDFEKLFF. CDR3 DNA: TGTGCCAGCAGCGGATCAGGGGGCGACTTTGAAAAACTGTTTTTT.

The chain has TRBV4-1 and TRBJ2-1, with D maybe TRBD2 (6 bases). CDR3 length equals 17 residues. Trimming took 2 bases from V and 0 from J, leaving 14 bases between them. Per germline, CDR1 MGHRA and CDR2 YSYEKL. Written as DNA, the CDR3 is TGCGCCAGCAGCCAAAGAACTAGCACGAGCTCCTACAATGAGCAGTTCTTC. It translates to CASSQRTSTSSYNEQFF.

The chain recombines TRBV5-6 with TRBJ2-2; 8 bases fit TRBD1. Trimming at V came to 3 bases and at J to 4 bases, leaving 5 bases not matched to a gene. Germline lookup yields CDR1 SGHDT and CDR2 YYEEEE. This CDR3 comprises 15 residues. This CDR3 reads CASSSGQGGTGELFF. As DNA, the CDR3 is TGTGCCAGCAGCTCCGGACAGGGTGGCACCGGGGAGCTGTTTTTT.

The sample holds a few counts of this clone. The V and J genes are TRBV28 and TRBJ2-1; 9 nucleotides match TRBD2. The CDR3 covers 15 residues. CDR1 is MDHEN, CDR2 SYDVKM, per germline. The junction had 11 bases not matched to a gene; V was cut back by 7 bases and J by 7 bases. Written as DNA, the CDR3 is TGTGCCAGCATGGGTATGGCGGGGGGGAGGAATGAGCAGTTCTTC. This gives the protein CASMGMAGGRNEQFF.

The J gene is TRBJ2-7, the V gene TRBV5-1, with 7 bases that match TRBD1. CDR1 and CDR2 (germline): SGHRS, YFSETQ. The CDR3 has 12 amino acids. Trimming removed 4 bases from V and 9 bases from J; junction bases left unmatched: 7. CDR3 loop: CASSKDRRGQYF. DNA of the CDR3: TGCGCCAGCAGCAAGGACAGGCGAGGGCAGTACTTC.

This sequence joins TRBV27 and TRBJ1-5; weak D call: TRBD1 (6 bases). Trimming stripped 6 bases from V and 2 bases from J, with 14 bases between. The CDR3 extends over 15 amino acids. Germline lookup yields CDR1 MNHEY and CDR2 SMNVEV (reference sequence). CDR3 in amino acids: CASRIGGVGNQPQHF. CDR3 sequence (DNA): TGTGCCAGCAGGATAGGGGGGGTTGGCAATCAGCCCCAGCATTTT.

V is TRBV27 and J is TRBJ2-7; D gene unclear. Germline V gene data show CDR1 as MNHEY and CDR2 as SMNVEV (reference sequence). This CDR3 spans 14 amino acids. Trimming pared 0 bases from V and 2 bases from J, leaving 8 bases between. Here the CDR3 reads CASSLSPLAYEQYF. The CDR3, as DNA: TGTGCCAGCAGTTTATCTCCACTGGCCTACGAGCAGTACTTC.

This chain links TRBV10-1 with TRBJ2-7; maybe TRBD2 (6 bases). CDR3 length: 14 amino acids. Trimming removed 5 bases from V and 3 bases from J, with 14 bases in between. CDR1 and CDR2 from the germline V gene are WNHNN and SYGVQD (reference sequence). The CDR3 DNA is TGCGCCAGCAGTAGTGGGGAGGCCATCTACGAGCAGTACTTC. Its protein product is CASSSGEAIYEQYF.

V gene TRBV2 combines with J gene TRBJ1-1; possible D gene TRBD1, 5 bases. Trimming took off 6 bases at V and 0 bases at J, with 11 bases between the two ends. The CDR3 spans 14 residues. The germline CDR1 and CDR2 sequences are SNHLY and FYNNEI. The CDR3 DNA is TGTGCCAGCAGGGCAGGGTATATGAACACTGAAGCTTTCTTT. As protein: CASRAGYMNTEAFF.

The V and J genes are TRBV4-1 and TRBJ2-3; TRBD2 aligns across 9 bases. The V and J ends lost 1 base and 4 bases, in that order; junction bases with no gene match: 3. CDR1 is MGHRA, CDR2 YSYEKL, per germline. The CDR3 spans 15 residues. The CDR3 coding sequence is TGCGCCAGCAGCCAAGGCGGACTAGCGCCAGATACGCAGTATTTT. This codes for CASSQGGLAPDTQYF.

V and J are TRBV2 and TRBJ1-5; tentative D call: TRBD1 (6 bases). Germline V gives CDR1 SNHLY, CDR2 FYNNEI. V was clipped by 6 bases and J by 7 bases, with 10 bases between them. The CDR3 has 12 residues. CDR3 residues: CASRQGGQPQHF. The DNA of the CDR3 is TGTGCCAGCAGACAGGGAGGGCAGCCCCAGCATTTT.

The chain is built from TRBV5-1 and TRBJ1-4; TRBD1 might be the D (5 bases). CDR1 and CDR2 from the germline V gene are SGHRS and YFSETQ. The length of the CDR3 is 12 residues. Trimming stripped 0 bases from V and 8 bases from J, with 5 bases between. The CDR3 region has the DNA TGCGCCAGCAGCTTGGCAGGGGAAAAACTGTTTTTT. This gives the protein CASSLAGEKLFF.

The chain joins TRBV7-9 to TRBJ1-2, with D perhaps TRBD1 (6 bases). Germline V gives CDR1 SEHNR, CDR2 FQNEAQ (reference sequence). V shed 10 bases and J shed 4 bases, with 16 bases lying between them. The CDR3 consists of 13 residues. Here the CDR3 reads CATRTASGYGYTF. CDR3 nucleotides: TGTGCCACCCGGACAGCTTCGGGCTATGGCTACACCTTC.

The chain employs TRBV6-5 and TRBJ2-1; 8 positions match TRBD1. This CDR3 is 14 amino acids long. Trimming removed 4 bases from V and 7 bases from J; junction bases left unmatched: 6. The germline gives CDR1 MNHEY, CDR2 SVGAGI. The CDR3 spells CASSWTGRLNEQFF. The CDR3 DNA is TGTGCCAGCAGTTGGACAGGGCGTTTGAATGAGCAGTTCTTC.

The chain is built from TRBV7-3 and TRBJ1-1, with 7 bases that match TRBD1. Germline loops: CDR1 SGHTA, CDR2 FQGTGA. This CDR3 is 16 amino acids long. Trimming removed 5 bases from V and 4 bases from J; junction bases left unmatched: 13. The CDR3 region is CASSPLGQKISTEAFF. The CDR3 DNA is TGTGCCAGCAGCCCCCTGGGACAGAAGATTAGCACTGAAGCTTTCTTT.

The chain uses TRBV4-1 and TRBJ2-2, with TRBD1 as a possible D gene (6 bases). The germline V and J ends were trimmed by 1 base and 2 bases, with 8 bases remaining between them. Germline assignment: CDR1 MGHRA and CDR2 YSYEKL. The CDR3 sequence is 15 residues long. The CDR3 is CASSQGGTNTGELFF. The CDR3 DNA sequence: TGCGCCAGCAGCCAAGGTGGGACAAACACCGGGGAGCTGTTTTTT.

The V and J genes are TRBV9 and TRBJ2-3, with D possibly being TRBD1 (7 bases). This CDR3 has 16 residues. Germline CDR1 reads SGDLS; CDR2 reads YYNGEE. Trimming left V 4 bases short and J 2 bases short, with 17 bases between. Written as DNA, the CDR3 is TGTGCCAGCAGCCCCTCAGGGGGGACCAACACAGATACGCAGTATTTT. This gives the protein CASSPSGGTNTDTQYF.

This clone was detected a few times. The chain joins TRBV6-5 to TRBJ2-7; a weak D match, TRBD1 (6 bases). Trimming cost V 2 bases and J 2 bases, with 10 bases left between them. CDR1 is MNHEY and CDR2 is SVGAGI in the germline V gene. The CDR3 contains 14 residues. Here the CDR3 reads CASSYGTLTYEQYF. In DNA, the CDR3 is TGTGCCAGCAGTTACGGGACACTCACCTACGAGCAGTACTTC.

The rearrangement joins TRBV28 to TRBJ2-7, with D possibly matching TRBD2 (5 bases). Trimming left V 7 bases short and J 6 bases short, with 13 bases between. The CDR3 sequence is 12 residues long. CDR1 is MDHEN, CDR2 SYDVKM, per germline. CDR3 in amino acids: CASTPRGGEQYF. The CDR3 bases are TGTGCCAGCACCCCTCGTGGAGGCGAGCAGTACTTC.

This clone was seen a few times. The rearrangement links TRBV5-4 to TRBJ1-2, with D maybe TRBD1 (5 bases). The CDR3 sequence is 13 residues long. V lost 1 base and J 4 bases, leaving 8 bases between the germline ends. Germline lookup yields CDR1 SGHNT and CDR2 YYREEE (reference sequence). The CDR3 sequence is CASSLQGTYGYTF. The DNA of the CDR3 is TGTGCCAGCAGCTTGCAGGGTACCTATGGCTACACCTTC.

The V call is TRBV29-1, the J call TRBJ1-1; D remains unclear. CDR1 and CDR2 (germline): SQVTM, ANQGSEA. CDR3 length equals 13 residues. V lost 2 bases and J lost 1, with 8 bases in between. The CDR3 loop reads CSVETGRNTEAFF. CDR3 nucleotides: TGCAGCGTTGAAACCGGGAGGAACACTGAAGCTTTCTTT.